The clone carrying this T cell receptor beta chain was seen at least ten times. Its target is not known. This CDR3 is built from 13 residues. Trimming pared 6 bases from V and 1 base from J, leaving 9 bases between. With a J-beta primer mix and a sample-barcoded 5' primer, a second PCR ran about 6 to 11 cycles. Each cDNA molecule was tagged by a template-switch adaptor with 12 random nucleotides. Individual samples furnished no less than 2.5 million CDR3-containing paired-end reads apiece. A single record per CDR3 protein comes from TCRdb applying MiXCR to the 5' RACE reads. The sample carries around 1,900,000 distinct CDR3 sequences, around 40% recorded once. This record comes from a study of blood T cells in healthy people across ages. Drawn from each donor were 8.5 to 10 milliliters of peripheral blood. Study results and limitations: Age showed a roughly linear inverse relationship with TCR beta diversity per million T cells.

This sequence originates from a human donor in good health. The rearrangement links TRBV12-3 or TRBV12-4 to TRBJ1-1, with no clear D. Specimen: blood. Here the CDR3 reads CASSPRGNTEAFF. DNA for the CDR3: TGTGCCAGCAGCCCCCGGGGGAACACTGAAGCTTTCTTT.